Sequencing of this T cell receptor beta chain was carried out in a study of CD8 T cells in ankylosing spondylitis. This clonotype was found a few times. What it binds is not known. TCRdb fed the 5' RACE reads into MiXCR, producing one record per CDR3 protein. The sample records roughly 250,000 distinct CDR3 sequences, about 9.1% being singletons. Points from the study as a whole: Apparently characteristic of ankylosing spondylitis blood was a TCR beta motif (about 8 highly homologous variants).

Germline CDR1 and CDR2: SGHAT and FQNNGV. The V and J ends lost 5 bases and 7 bases respectively, with 14 bases between them. The CDR3 loop spans 13 amino acids. Source material: blood, either unsorted or a sorted T cell fraction (not recorded which). The sequence was obtained from a male donor with ankylosing spondylitis or in good health (not recorded which). The chain has TRBV11-2 and TRBJ2-5, with no clear D. The DNA of the CDR3 is TGTGCCAGCAGCCCGTCAGTCCTAGGGACCCAGTACTTC. It codes for CASSPSVLGTQYF.